This T cell receptor beta chain stems from a study of shared clonotypes between healthy human individuals. Germline V gene lookup returns CDR1 SQVTM and CDR2 ANQGSEA. This CDR3 region has 12 residues. Trimming stripped 6 bases from V and 1 base from J, with 9 bases between. Of note for this clone: The same CDR3 can be traced to other DNA sequences in this sample.

In the sorted-subset replicate PCRs, 150 to 250 ng DNA, 30,000 or so T cell genomes, was used. Measured with immunoSEQ multiplex PCR; TCRdb has only the in-frame clones, and not every one. Of around 200,000 clones listed, about 68% are singletons. The TCR was taken from a man aged 25 to 40 in good health. The sample consisted of memory CD4+ T cells sorted from blood. Subset in this sample: CD45RA-negative fraction. The chain couples TRBV29-1 to TRBJ2-5; possibly TRBD1 for D (5 bases). The chain's CDR3 is CSVNDSQETQYF. CDR3 nucleotide sequence: TGCAGCGTGAACGACAGCCAAGAGACCCAGTACTTC. The variable domain in full, completed from reference TRBV29-1 and TRBJ2-5, reads SAVISQKPSRDICQRGTSLTIQCQVDSQVTMMFWYRQQPGQSLTLIATANQGSEATYESGFVIDKFPISRPNLTFSTLTVSNMSPEDSSIYLCSVNDSQETQYFGPGTRLLVL.